The sequence of this TCR beta chain was determined in a study of molecular identifiers for immune sequencing clone quantification. With listed TCR primers and previously described methods, bulk TCR libraries were prepared. TCRdb passed the PCR reads through MiXCR, listing each CDR3 protein once. Of hundreds of thousands of distinct CDR3 sequences listed, roughly 25% are singletons. CDR3 length equals 13 residues. Germline lookup yields CDR1 SEHNR and CDR2 FQNEAQ (reference sequence). Trimming cost V 5 bases and J 2 bases, with 8 bases left between them. There are many counts of this clonotype. The receptor was derived from a human donor in good health. Some libraries in this study had Jurkat cell RNA spiked in. The V call is TRBV7-9, the J call TRBJ2-3, with D unclear. Input material: naive CD8+ T cells from blood, with Jurkat cell RNA spiked in. This sample's subset: FACS-sorted CD8+CD4-CCR7+CD45RA+ naive T cells. The chain's CDR3 is CASSRHATDTQYF. CDR3 coding DNA: TGTGCCAGCAGCCGGCACGCCACAGATACGCAGTATTTT. Using reference TRBV7-9 and TRBJ2-3 for the parts outside the CDR3, the full variable domain is DTGVSQNPRHKITKRGQNVTFRCDPISEHNRLYWYRQTLGQGPEFLTYFQNEAQLEKSRLLSDRFSAERPKGSFSTLEIQRTEQGDSAMYLCASSRHATDTQYFGPGTRLTVL.